Sequencing of this T cell receptor beta chain was carried out in a study of blood T cell repertoires in COVID-19. As processed by the authors: Cell counts per sample came from amplifying reference gene primers. The assay was immunoSEQ multiplex PCR, and TCRdb's table has in-frame clones only and misses some. That table is the source of V, J and clone size, and D and trimming were worked out from the DNA. The sample lists tens of thousands of clones; about 80% were seen once. Germline V gives CDR1 LNHDA, CDR2 SQIVND (reference sequence). The CDR3 totals 12 residues. Trimming shortened V by 10 bases and J by 2 bases, and 11 bases separated the two germline ends.

Specimen: peripheral blood. This receptor was taken from a man aged 55 to 70 with acute or convalescent COVID-19. This chain uses TRBV19 with TRBJ1-2; unclear D gene. The CDR3 protein is CAISRENYGYTF. The CDR3 DNA is TGTGCCATCTCACGGGAGAACTATGGCTACACCTTC.